What follows are 16 T cell receptor beta chains derived from one specimen sequenced in a study of technical replicates of blood from several donors. The assay was immunoSEQ multiplex PCR, and TCRdb's table has in-frame clones only and misses some. This sample has just over 80,000 clones, with around 96% found just once. The sample taken for sequencing was T cells isolated from PBMCs. Every receptor here comes from a human donor in good health.

The chain recombines TRBV7-9 with TRBJ2-2; possible D gene TRBD2, 5 bases. V was trimmed by 11 bases and J by 2 bases, leaving 12 bases between them. There are 13 residues in the CDR3. The germline V gene has CDR1 SEHNR and CDR2 FQNEAQ (reference sequence). For the CDR3, the DNA is TGTGCCGGGCTAGCAAGTAACACCGGGGAGCTGTTTTTT. Translation: CAGLASNTGELFF.

The gene calls are TRBV6-1 and TRBJ2-1, with 9 nucleotides matching TRBD2. The V segment lost 5 bases and the J segment 4 bases; nucleotides outside the gene matches: 6. The CDR3 consists of 15 residues. CDR1 and CDR2 from the germline V gene are MNHNS and SASEGT. This CDR3 is CASSWRAGGYNEQFF. The CDR3 DNA is TGTGCCAGCAGTTGGCGGGCGGGAGGGTACAATGAGCAGTTCTTC.

CDR3 region: CASSPSDQLSYGYTF. The CDR3 bases are TGTGCCAGCAGCCCGAGCGACCAGCTTTCCTATGGCTACACCTTC. The chain couples TRBV21-1 to TRBJ1-2. TRBV21-1 is a listed pseudogene. The CDR3 is 15 amino acids.

V and J are TRBV7-9 and TRBJ2-2; D may be TRBD2 (5 bases). The CDR3 loop spans 15 amino acids. Germline lookup yields CDR1 SEHNR and CDR2 FQNEAQ (reference sequence). V was shortened by 0 bases and J by 6 bases, with 11 bases between the two germline ends. The CDR3 sequence is CASSLAGEVSGELFF. The CDR3 DNA reads as TGTGCCAGCAGCTTAGCGGGAGAGGTGTCCGGGGAGCTGTTTTTT.

V usage is TRBV18 and J usage is TRBJ2-4; D is ambiguous. The germline V gene has CDR1 KGHSH and CDR2 LQKENI. Trimming pared 2 bases from V and 0 bases from J, leaving 5 bases between. This CDR3 spans 14 amino acids. CDR3 sequence: CASSPARAKNIQYF. For the CDR3, the DNA is TGTGCCAGCTCACCAGCCAGAGCCAAAAACATTCAGTACTTC.

The chain carries TRBV6-1 and TRBJ2-7, with 9 bases lining up with TRBD2. V dropped 1 base and J dropped 4; count of bases not matched to a gene: 2. The CDR3 loop spans 14 amino acids. The germline CDR1 and CDR2 sequences are MNHNS and SASEGT. This chain's CDR3 is CASSEGAGGYEQYF. In DNA, the CDR3 is TGTGCCAGCAGTGAAGGGGCGGGGGGGTACGAGCAGTACTTC.

V is TRBV2 and J is TRBJ2-3; tentative D call: TRBD2 (5 bases). Between the trimmed V and J ends, which lost 1 base and 1 base, there was a span of 9 bases. Germline CDR1 reads SNHLY; CDR2 reads FYNNEI. The CDR3 sequence is 15 residues long. CDR3 nucleotide sequence: TGTGCCAGCAGTGAAGGGATTAGCGGCACAGATACGCAGTATTTT. Its translation: CASSEGISGTDTQYF.

The chain uses TRBV5-1 and TRBJ2-5, with 11 positions matching TRBD2. This CDR3 comprises 21 residues. CDR1 SGHRS and CDR2 YFSETQ come from the germline V gene. V gave up 1 base and J gave up 3 bases; unmatched junction bases: 20. In nucleotides, the CDR3 is TGCGCCAGCAGCTTGAAGGTGACAACTAGCGGGAGTACTACGTTGGAAGAGACCCAGTACTTC. Its translation: CASSLKVTTSGSTTLEETQYF. The variable domain in full, with the rest retrieved from reference TRBV5-1 and TRBJ2-5, is KAGVTQTPRYLIKTRGQQVTLSCSPISGHRSVSWYQQTPGQGLQFLFEYFSETQRNKGNFPGRFSGRQFSNSRSEMNVSTLELGDSALYLCASSLKVTTSGSTTLEETQYFGPGTRLLVL.

The chain carries TRBV27 and TRBJ2-5; TRBD1 aligns across 9 bases. The CDR3 has 16 residues. After removal of 5 bases from V and 5 bases from J, the junction contained 12 bases not matched to a gene. Germline values: CDR1 MNHEY, CDR2 SMNVEV (reference sequence). The CDR3 loop reads CASSLSPGTGLETQYF. As DNA, the CDR3 is TGTGCCAGCAGTCTTAGTCCCGGGACAGGGTTGGAGACCCAGTACTTC.

This clone has only a few counts. The chain is built from TRBV19 and TRBJ1-5, with D maybe TRBD1 (5 bases). V dropped 5 bases and J dropped 3 bases, with 17 bases sitting between them. The germline CDR1 and CDR2 sequences are LNHDA and SQIVND (reference sequence). The CDR3 is 16 residues long. The CDR3 DNA follows: TGTGCCAGTAGTCTGTCAGGGTGGGCGAACAATCAGCCCCAGCATTTT. It specifies CASSLSGWANNQPQHF.

J is TRBJ2-1 and V is TRBV9, with a possible D match to TRBD1 (6 bases). Germline CDR1 reads SGDLS; CDR2 reads YYNGEE. The CDR3 contains 14 residues. The V and J ends lost 4 bases and 8 bases respectively, with 16 bases between them. CDR3 protein: CASSPSSRGYEQFF. The CDR3 bases are TGTGCCAGCAGCCCCTCAAGCAGGGGTTATGAGCAGTTCTTC. The whole variable domain, filled in from reference TRBV9 and TRBJ2-1, reads DSGVTQTPKHLITATGQRVTLRCSPRSGDLSVYWYQQSLDQGLQFLIQYYNGEERAKGNILERFSAQQFPDLHSELNLSSLELGDSALYFCASSPSSRGYEQFFGPGTRLTVL.

The chain uses TRBV4-2 and TRBJ2-1; 13 nucleotides agree with TRBD2. This CDR3 comprises 16 residues. Germline CDR1 and CDR2: LGHNA and YNFKEQ. Germline trimming cut 2 bases from V and 10 bases from J; bases unmatched to any gene: 8. The CDR3 bases are TGTGCCAGCAGCCAAATAAGACTAGCGGGAGGTCAGGAGCAGTTCTTC. Its translation is CASSQIRLAGGQEQFF.

The chain has TRBV18 and TRBJ2-3, with 9 bases lining up with TRBD1. The length of the CDR3 is 19 residues. Germline CDR1 reads KGHSH; CDR2 reads LQKENI. V lost 2 bases and J lost 4; bases outside the gene matches: 16. For the CDR3, the DNA is TGTGCCAGCTCACCAATTCGAGGACAGGGGCCTTCAGAGCCAGATACGCAGTATTTT. It encodes CASSPIRGQGPSEPDTQYF.

This chain uses TRBV7-3 with TRBJ2-1; 8 positions match TRBD2. The germline V gene encodes CDR1 SGHTA and CDR2 FQGTGA. J gave up 8 bases and V 3 bases, and 9 bases lay outside the gene matches. The CDR3 runs to 15 residues. CDR3 loop: CASSLGKGLDYEQFF. CDR3 bases: TGTGCCAGCAGCTTGGGAAAGGGACTAGACTATGAGCAGTTCTTC.

Only a few counts were recorded for this clone. This chain links TRBV20-1 with TRBJ1-1; D perhaps matches TRBD1 (6 bases). Trimming removed 6 bases at V and 5 bases at J, with 10 bases between. Germline CDR1 DFQATT, CDR2 SNEGSKA (reference sequence). CDR3 size: 11 residues. The CDR3 coding sequence is TGCAGTGCCTGGGACATGACTGAAGCTTTCTTT. The encoded protein is CSAWDMTEAFF.

The chain has TRBV10-2 and TRBJ2-7, with D tentatively TRBD1 (5 bases). Germline V lookup: CDR1 WSHSY, CDR2 SAAADI. V gave up 0 bases and J gave up 3 bases, with 12 bases separating them. The CDR3 has 15 amino acids. CDR3 protein: CASSESSGPHYEQYF. The CDR3 bases are TGCGCCAGCAGTGAGTCCTCAGGGCCGCACTACGAGCAGTACTTC.